This T cell receptor beta chain was captured by sequencing in a study of shared clonotypes between healthy human individuals. Clones were sequenced by immunoSEQ multiplex PCR, and TCRdb holds only the in-frame ones, with some missing. This table has fewer than 3 million clones, under 95% appearing once. Trimming left V 6 bases short and J 1 base short, with 12 bases between. In germline, CDR1 is SNHLY, CDR2 FYNNEI. The CDR3 has 15 residues. V usage is TRBV2 and J usage is TRBJ1-4; D is unclear. The sample was naive CD4+ T cells from PBMCs. Subset reported: CD45RA+ positively selected. The receptor comes from a man younger than 35 in good health. Some clones in this sample may be carry-over from other donors' samples. The CDR3 sequence is CASSARRGTNEKLFF. CDR3 bases: TGTGCCAGCAGCGCCCGCCGGGGAACTAATGAAAAACTGTTTTTT.